Listed here is a single T cell receptor (beta chain). The germline CDR1 and CDR2 sequences are SGHDN and FVKESK. There are 16 residues in the CDR3. The V gene end was trimmed by 3 bases and the J gene end by 6 bases; junction bases not matched to a gene: 10. As originally analysed: Amplification from reference gene primers served as the basis for estimated nucleated cell counts. Repertoires were generated with immunoSEQ multiplex PCR, while TCRdb's copy carries only in-frame clones and drops some. Clonal size and the V and J genes are those of that table, whereas D and trimming came from the DNA. This sample has about 42,000 clones, with about 87% found just once. These data are taken from a study of blood T cell repertoires in COVID-19.

The sequence was collected from a human donor in a cohort sampled during active COVID-19. The gene calls are TRBV14 and TRBJ2-1, with 8 bases identical to TRBD2. Source material: peripheral blood. The CDR3 DNA reads TGTGCCAGCAGCCATCGGGTAGCGGGATCGAGCAATGAGCAGTTCTTC. It encodes CASSHRVAGSSNEQFF.